This T cell receptor (beta chain) was recorded in a study of liver allograft versus peripheral blood T cells. On the study more broadly: Transplanted livers and recipients' peripheral blood had their T cell receptor repertoires compared. The study, taken as a whole, reports: Reports indicated that T cell receptor repertoires inside liver allografts differed from those in peripheral blood.

One entry per CDR3 protein results from TCRdb running MiXCR on the reads. The sample consists of approximately 9,800 distinct CDR3 sequences, 20% of them appearing once. CDR3 size: 15 residues. CDR1 is SGHDN, CDR2 FVKESK, per germline. Trimming cost V 2 bases and J 9 bases, with 17 bases left between them. As concerns this clonotype: Its antigen is as yet unknown.

The chain combines TRBV14 with TRBJ2-1; maybe TRBD1 (6 bases). This TCR came from a human patient who had a liver transplant. Some T cells may be graft donor cells. As DNA, the CDR3 is TGTGCCAGCAGCCAACTTCCCTCTACAGGGAGTGAGCAGTTCTTC. This codes for CASSQLPSTGSEQFF.